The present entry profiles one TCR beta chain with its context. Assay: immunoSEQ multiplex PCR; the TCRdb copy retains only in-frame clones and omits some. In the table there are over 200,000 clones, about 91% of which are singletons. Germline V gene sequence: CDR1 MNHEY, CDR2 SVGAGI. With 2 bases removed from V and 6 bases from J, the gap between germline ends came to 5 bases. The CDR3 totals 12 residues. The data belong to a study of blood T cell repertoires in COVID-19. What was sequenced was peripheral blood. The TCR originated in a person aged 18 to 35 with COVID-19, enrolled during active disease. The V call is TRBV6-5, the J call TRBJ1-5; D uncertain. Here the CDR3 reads CASSYIGQPQHF. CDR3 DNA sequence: TGTGCCAGCAGTTACATCGGTCAGCCCCAGCATTTT.